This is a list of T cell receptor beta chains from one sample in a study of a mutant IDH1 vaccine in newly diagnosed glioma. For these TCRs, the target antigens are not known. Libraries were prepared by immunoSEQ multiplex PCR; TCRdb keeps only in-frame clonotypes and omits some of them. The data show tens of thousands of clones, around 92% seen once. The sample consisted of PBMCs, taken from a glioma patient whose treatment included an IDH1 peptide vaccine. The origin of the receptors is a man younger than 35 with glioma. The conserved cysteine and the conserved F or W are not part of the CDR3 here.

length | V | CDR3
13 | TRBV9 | ASSSSPSGANVLT
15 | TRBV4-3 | ASSVGLAVQYTGELF
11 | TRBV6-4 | ASSLVVTDTQY
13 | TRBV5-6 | ASSNTGKRGTEAF
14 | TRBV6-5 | ASSYGRGRSNQPQH
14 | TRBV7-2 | ASPQPGGAGNYGYT
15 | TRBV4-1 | ASSQGPPGLEKSEQF
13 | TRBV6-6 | ASSQTLPGNSPLH
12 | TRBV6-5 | ASRTGREYTEAF
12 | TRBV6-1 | ASSGIVNTGELF
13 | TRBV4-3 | ASSRDRAGSNEQF
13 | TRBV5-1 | ASSLEGGGNQPQH
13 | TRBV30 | AYGLAGGHGETQY
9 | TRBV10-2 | ASSEGEKLF
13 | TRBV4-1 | ASSQAYRGRTEAF
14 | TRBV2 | ASSEIGVGVAGELF
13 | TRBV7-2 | ASSRRDRGSYEQY
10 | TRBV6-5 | ASRTGSYGYT
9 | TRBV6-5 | ASRTAYEQY
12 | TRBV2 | ASSEEGTSYGYT
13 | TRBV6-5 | ASRSGLAEGVEQF
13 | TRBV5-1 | ASSSEGTRNTEAF
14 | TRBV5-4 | ASSTRAGTRQETQY
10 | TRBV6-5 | ASSKQGYGYT
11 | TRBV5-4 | ASSTTGVYGYT
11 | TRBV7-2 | ASSFLLANEQF
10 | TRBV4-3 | ASSQDPNEQF
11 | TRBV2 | ASREGARYEQY
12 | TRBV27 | ASSLGYSNQPQH
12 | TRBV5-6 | ASSPLGVDNEQF
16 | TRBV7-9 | ASSLLAGASTAPYEQY
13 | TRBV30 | AWSPRTGPSYEQY
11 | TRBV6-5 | ASSLQGNTEAF
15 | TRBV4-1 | ASSQPSSGRRGETQY
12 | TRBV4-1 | ASSQPTENTEAF
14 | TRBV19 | ASSIGTVAGNQPQH
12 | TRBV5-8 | ASSGTGSSYEQY
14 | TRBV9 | ASSVGRQGIGETQY
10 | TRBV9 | ASSVGLDTQY
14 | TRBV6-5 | ASSYSGLGGYNEQF
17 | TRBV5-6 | ASSFPKFIRDRGDTEAF
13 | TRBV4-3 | ASSQYLGSAGEQY
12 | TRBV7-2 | ASSLGGDNQPQH
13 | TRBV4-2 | ASSQERARRGEQY
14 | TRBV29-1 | SVRSGASGSADTQY
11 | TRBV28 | ASSLRPGTGYT
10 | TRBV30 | AWTGTGDGYT
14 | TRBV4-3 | ASSQDRIQGRQPQH
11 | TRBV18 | ASSPPNSIEAF
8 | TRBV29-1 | SVANTEAF